This TCR beta chain appears in the sequencing data of a study of blood T cell repertoires in COVID-19. Some clones are missing from TCRdb's copy, which holds only in-frame ones; the method was immunoSEQ multiplex PCR. The data show some 320,000 clones, with 87% seen just once and approximately 5% held by the top ten. Unmatched junction bases numbered 3, after V lost 5 bases and J lost 2 bases. The CDR3 runs 15 residues. Germline V gene sequence: CDR1 SEHNR, CDR2 FQNEAQ (reference sequence). Allocation to cohorts depended on clinical history reported by the participants. Before being deemed recovered, Cohort 3 donors had two negative PCRs, clearance, or symptom resolution.

The TCR was taken from a woman aged 25 to 45 who had recovered from COVID-19. The chain recombines TRBV7-9 with TRBJ2-7, with 13 bases matching TRBD2. The sample was PBMCs or T cells enriched from blood (not recorded which). CDR3 nucleotide sequence: TGTGCCAGCAGCAAGGGACTAGCGGGGACCTACGAGCAGTACTTC. This codes for CASSKGLAGTYEQYF.